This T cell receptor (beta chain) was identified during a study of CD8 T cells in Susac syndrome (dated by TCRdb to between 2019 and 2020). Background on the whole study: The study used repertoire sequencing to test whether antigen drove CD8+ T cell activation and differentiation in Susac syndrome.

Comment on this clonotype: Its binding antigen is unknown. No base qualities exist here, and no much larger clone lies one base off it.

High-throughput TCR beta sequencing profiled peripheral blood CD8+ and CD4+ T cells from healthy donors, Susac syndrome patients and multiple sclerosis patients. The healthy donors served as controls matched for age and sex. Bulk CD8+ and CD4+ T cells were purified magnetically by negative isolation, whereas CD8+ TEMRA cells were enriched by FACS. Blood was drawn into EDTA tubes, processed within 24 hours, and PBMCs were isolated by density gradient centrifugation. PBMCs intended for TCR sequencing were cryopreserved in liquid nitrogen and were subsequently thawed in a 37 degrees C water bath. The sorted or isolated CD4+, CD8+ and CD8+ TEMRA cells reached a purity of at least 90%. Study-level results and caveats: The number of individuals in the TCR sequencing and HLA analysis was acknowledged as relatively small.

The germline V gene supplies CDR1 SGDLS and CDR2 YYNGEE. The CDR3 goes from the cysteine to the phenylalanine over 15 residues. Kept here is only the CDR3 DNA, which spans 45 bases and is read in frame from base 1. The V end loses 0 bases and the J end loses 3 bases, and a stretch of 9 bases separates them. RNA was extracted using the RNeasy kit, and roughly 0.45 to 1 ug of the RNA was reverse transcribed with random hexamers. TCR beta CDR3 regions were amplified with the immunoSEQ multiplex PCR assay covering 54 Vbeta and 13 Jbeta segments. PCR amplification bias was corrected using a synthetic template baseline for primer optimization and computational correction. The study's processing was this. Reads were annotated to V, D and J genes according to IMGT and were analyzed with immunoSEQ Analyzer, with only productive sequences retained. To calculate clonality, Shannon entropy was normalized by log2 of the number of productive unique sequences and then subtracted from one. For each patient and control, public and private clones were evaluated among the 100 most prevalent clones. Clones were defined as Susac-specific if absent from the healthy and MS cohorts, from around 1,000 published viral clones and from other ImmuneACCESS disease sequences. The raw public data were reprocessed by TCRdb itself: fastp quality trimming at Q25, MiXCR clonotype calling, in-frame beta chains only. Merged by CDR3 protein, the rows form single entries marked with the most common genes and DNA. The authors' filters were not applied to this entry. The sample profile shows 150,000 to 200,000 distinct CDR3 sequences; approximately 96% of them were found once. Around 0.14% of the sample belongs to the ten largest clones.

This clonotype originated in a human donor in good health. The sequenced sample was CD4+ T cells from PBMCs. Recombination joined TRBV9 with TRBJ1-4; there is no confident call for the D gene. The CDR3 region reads CASSVEPHPNEKLFF. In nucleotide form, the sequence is TGTGCCAGCAGCGTAGAGCCACATCCTAATGAAAAACTGTTTTTT.